This T cell receptor (beta chain) was profiled in a study of CD4 and CD8 cells across lung adenocarcinoma regions. Localized lung adenocarcinoma, a non-small cell lung cancer, affected the donors. TCRdb itself ran the PCR reads through MiXCR, one entry per CDR3 protein. Here the sample spans about 7,500 distinct CDR3 sequences, about half being singletons. This clonotype was observed a few times. Sequenced: CD8+ T cells from the center of a lung tumor. This clonotype originated in a male donor with lung adenocarcinoma. The CD4 and CD8 labels of this study may be unreliable.

The DNA of the CDR3 is TGTGCCAGCACAGGGGGCTACGAGCAGTACTTC. This sequence encodes CASTGGYEQYF. This chain links TRBV6-1 with TRBJ2-5; TRBD1 matches at 7 bases. TRBJ2-7 matches the DNA end more closely, so the J call is doubtful. Germline CDR1 and CDR2: MNHNS and SASEGT. The CDR3 is 11 residues long.